This T cell receptor beta chain was recorded in a study of control samples from healthy donors and cancer patients. The CDR3 contains 16 residues. Per germline, CDR1 KGHDR and CDR2 SFDVKD. V was trimmed by 7 bases and J by 0 bases, leaving 15 bases between them. TCRdb's table, derived via immunoSEQ multiplex PCR, lists solely in-frame clones and lacks some. The sample lists more than 110,000 clones, around 85% occurring once. Sequencing was performed on blood. This TCR derives from a woman in her 30s in good health. This chain links TRBV24-1 with TRBJ1-5; D is unclear. The CDR3 DNA reads as TGTGCCACCAGCGAGGGAGGGAGTTATAGCAATCAGCCCCAGCATTTT. This gives the protein CATSEGGSYSNQPQHF.